The clone carrying this T cell receptor (beta chain) has just a few counts. Its antigen is not known. Assay: immunoSEQ multiplex PCR; the TCRdb copy retains only in-frame clones and omits some. The sample holds 20,000 to 30,000 clones, around 63% seen once. Expansion of antigen-specific CD4+ T cells with viral peptide pools was carried out by the ViraFEST assay before sequencing. Upon completion of roughly ten days in culture, CD4+ T cells were isolated. Everyone in the study got two shots of either the BNT162b2 or mRNA-1273 vaccine. Having tested negative for nucleocapsid antibodies, the vaccine recipients showed no prior SARS-CoV-2 infection. The source of the sample is a study of vaccination effects on CD4 cells after COVID-19. About the research overall: Samples were taken post-vaccine, and their median timing was 72 days after the second dose.

This CDR3 is built from 16 residues. CDR1 is SGHNT, CDR2 YYREEE, per germline (reference sequence). Trimming removed 1 base from V and 1 base from J, with 12 bases in between. Study-level findings and limits: Among infection- and vaccine-induced clones, marked clonal contraction occurred late after vaccination.

The origin of this receptor is a human donor who received a COVID-19 vaccine. Specimen: CD4+ T cells from PBMCs cultured with SARS-CoV-2 spike peptides, collected after COVID-19 vaccination. The rearrangement joins TRBV5-4 to TRBJ1-3, with D maybe TRBD1 (5 bases). The CDR3 loop is CASSLPGDQSGNTIYF. In DNA, the CDR3 is TGTGCCAGCAGCTTGCCGGGGGACCAGTCTGGAAACACCATATATTTT. The full variable domain, in which reference TRBV5-4 and TRBJ1-3 provide the parts outside the CDR3, is ETGVTQSPTHLIKTRGQQVTLRCSSQSGHNTVSWYQQALGQGPQFIFQYYREEENGRGNFPPRFSGLQFPNYSSELNVNALELDDSALYLCASSLPGDQSGNTIYFGEGSWLTVV.